A selection of T cell receptor beta chains follows, all from one sample in a study of T cells in Graves' hyperthyroidism and ophthalmopathy. TCRdb reprocessed the multiplex PCR reads via MiXCR and lists one record per CDR3 protein. The table records some 360,000 distinct CDR3 sequences, around 18% of them present only once. The sequenced material came from blood. All receptors derive from a woman aged 35 to 49 with Graves' ophthalmopathy. The CDR3 runs from the conserved cysteine through the conserved F or W. A D gene is named only where the DNA matches it firmly. The size field is filled for only some rows; it gives once, few, many or a size class.

len,v_gene,d_gene,j_gene,abundance,CDR3aa,CDR3nt
17,TRBV12-5,TRBD1,TRBJ1-2,many,CASGLSGQGSTNYGYTF,TGTGCTAGTGGTTTGTCGGGACAGGGGTCCACAAACTATGGCTACACCTTC
13,TRBV30,NA,TRBJ1-2,NA,CAWSGGFGYGYTF,TGTGCCTGGTCGGGAGGGTTCGGCTATGGCTACACCTTC
13,TRBV29-1,NA,TRBJ2-7,many,CSVESESSYEQYF,TGCAGCGTTGAGTCGGAGAGCTCCTACGAGCAGTACTTC
19,TRBV2,TRBD2,TRBJ2-7,NA,CASSGITGLAGNPPYEQYF,TGTGCCAGCAGTGGGATTACGGGACTAGCGGGAAATCCCCCCTACGAGCAGTACTTC
16,TRBV4-1,TRBD2,TRBJ2-5,NA,CASSQGLAVLQETQYF,TGCGCCAGCAGCCAAGGACTAGCAGTGCTTCAAGAGACCCAGTACTTC
14,TRBV12-3/TRBV12-4,TRBD1,TRBJ1-2,once,CASNFRGPDYGYTF,TGTGCCAGCAACTTCAGGGGGCCTGACTATGGCTACACCTTC
14,TRBV28,NA,TRBJ2-4,many,CASSFFTSRDIQYF,TGTGCCAGCAGTTTTTTCACTAGCAGGGACATTCAGTACTTC
15,TRBV11-1,NA,TRBJ1-1,many,CASSLVPDTDTEAFF,TGTGCCAGCAGTCTCGTCCCGGACACTGACACTGAAGCTTTCTTT
16,TRBV4-3,TRBD1,TRBJ1-2,few,CASSAGTTGDRAGYTF,TGCGCCAGCAGCGCTGGCACTACAGGGGATCGGGCTGGCTACACCTTC
13,TRBV20-1,TRBD1,TRBJ2-2,many,CSARRGHTGELFF,TGCAGTGCTAGAAGGGGGCACACCGGGGAGCTGTTTTTT
16,TRBV12-3/TRBV12-4,NA,TRBJ2-6,few,CASSLGRTIGANVLNF,TGTGCCAGCAGTTTAGGCCGGACGATTGGGGCCAACGTCCTGAATTTC
19,TRBV11-1,NA,TRBJ2-5,many,CASSDSLGAGGLTLETQYF,TGTGCCAGCAGCGACTCATTAGGAGCCGGGGGCCTTACTTTGGAGACCCAGTACTTC
12,TRBV12-3/TRBV12-4,NA,TRBJ1-1,many,CASSGKNTEAFF,TGTGCCAGCAGCGGGAAGAACACTGAAGCTTTCTTT
17,TRBV6-2/TRBV6-3,TRBD2,TRBJ2-7,many,CASSRAGLAGYSYEQYF,TGTGCCAGCAGTCGAGCGGGACTAGCGGGATACTCCTACGAGCAGTACTTC
13,TRBV6-2/TRBV6-3,TRBD2,TRBJ2-7,many,CASLLGGTYEQYF,TGTGCCAGCCTCCTGGGAGGGACCTACGAGCAGTACTTC
16,TRBV24-1,NA,TRBJ2-3,many,CATSDLGKGTGNTQYF,TGTGCCACCAGTGATTTGGGGAAAGGGACTGGTAATACGCAGTATTTT
20,TRBV7-2,TRBD2,TRBJ2-4,many,CASSLSVVAGDRVSKNIQYF,TGTGCCAGCAGCTTATCGGTGGTAGCGGGAGATAGGGTTTCCAAAAACATTCAGTACTTC
15,TRBV11-2,TRBD1,TRBJ2-1,many,CASSFRDRLFNEQFF,TGTGCCAGCAGCTTCCGGGACAGGCTTTTCAATGAGCAGTTCTTC
14,TRBV27,NA,TRBJ1-1,many,CASSKGEGNTEAFF,TGTGCCAGCAGTAAAGGGGAGGGGAACACTGAAGCTTTCTTT
16,TRBV18,TRBD1,TRBJ1-1,many,CASSPYQDRLNTEAFF,TGTGCCAGCTCACCATATCAGGACAGGCTGAACACTGAAGCTTTCTTT
14,TRBV7-2,NA,TRBJ2-4,many,CASSLGDSSNIQYF,TGTGCCAGCAGCTTAGGAGATAGCTCCAACATTCAGTACTTC
17,TRBV6-1,NA,TRBJ1-1,many,CASSELAGNSLNTEAFF,TGTGCCAGCAGTGAATTGGCAGGTAATTCCCTGAACACTGAAGCTTTCTTT
15,TRBV19,TRBD2,TRBJ2-7,NA,CASSIALAGVYEQYF,TGTGCCAGTAGTATAGCTCTAGCGGGAGTCTACGAGCAGTACTTC
15,TRBV6-1,NA,TRBJ2-7,NA,CASSPPWGGKYEQYF,TGTGCCAGCAGTCCCCCGTGGGGGGGCAAGTACGAGCAGTACTTC
14,TRBV18,NA,TRBJ2-7,few,CASSPTANSYEQYF,TGTGCCAGCTCACCGACAGCGAACTCCTACGAGCAGTACTTC
11,TRBV20-1,NA,TRBJ2-7,NA,CSARDYPEQYF,TGCAGTGCTAGAGATTATCCGGAGCAGTACTTC
15,TRBV12-3/TRBV12-4,TRBD2,TRBJ2-7,many,CASSETGTKVFEQYF,TGTGCCAGCAGTGAGACCGGGACTAAGGTATTCGAGCAGTACTTC
16,TRBV5-1,NA,TRBJ2-3,many,CASSLTIERSTDTQYF,TGCGCCAGCAGCCTTACCATCGAAAGGAGCACAGATACGCAGTATTTT
19,TRBV5-1,NA,TRBJ1-5,many,CASSPEGHFSGASNQPQHF,TGCGCCAGCAGCCCTGAAGGTCATTTCTCAGGGGCTAGCAATCAGCCCCAGCATTTT
15,TRBV7-6,TRBD2,TRBJ2-7,many,CASSLSSGSIYEQYF,TGTGCCAGCAGCTTAAGTAGCGGGAGTATCTACGAGCAGTACTTC
15,TRBV9,TRBD1,TRBJ1-1,many,CASSVDPTGLAEAFF,TGTGCCAGCAGCGTCGACCCGACAGGGTTGGCTGAAGCTTTCTTT
11,TRBV29-1,NA,TRBJ2-7,many,CSVTGAYEQYF,TGCAGCGTTACCGGGGCCTACGAGCAGTACTTC
15,TRBV7-9,NA,TRBJ2-4,many,CASSLDVLGKNIQYF,TGTGCCAGCAGCTTAGATGTGCTGGGCAAAAACATTCAGTACTTC
14,TRBV12-3/TRBV12-4,NA,TRBJ1-1,many,CAYSWGALNTEAFF,TGTGCCTACTCATGGGGGGCTTTGAACACTGAAGCTTTCTTT
13,TRBV13,NA,TRBJ1-2,many,CASSSGIFWGYTF,TGTGCCAGCAGTTCAGGGATTTTTTGGGGCTACACCTTC
16,TRBV9,NA,TRBJ2-2,many,CASSVGGGGGAGELFF,TGTGCCAGCAGCGTAGGAGGGGGTGGAGGAGCCGGGGAGCTGTTTTTT
16,TRBV29-1,NA,TRBJ1-2,many,CSVDLVRDLPGDGYTF,TGCAGCGTTGACTTAGTCCGGGACTTACCAGGGGATGGCTACACCTTC
16,TRBV20-1,NA,TRBJ1-1,NA,CSARDLRTAENTEAFF,TGCAGTGCTAGAGATCTGAGGACAGCGGAGAACACTGAAGCTTTCTTT
16,TRBV12-3/TRBV12-4,NA,TRBJ2-7,many,CASSSEAGTPSYEQYF,TGTGCCAGCAGTTCCGAAGCCGGGACACCCTCCTACGAGCAGTACTTC
14,TRBV2,NA,TRBJ1-2,many,CASSEVSEAYGYTF,TGTGCCAGCAGTGAAGTAAGCGAGGCCTATGGCTACACCTTC
14,TRBV29-1,TRBD1,TRBJ2-5,many,CSVRQGARMETQYF,TGCAGCGTTAGACAGGGGGCGAGGATGGAGACCCAGTACTTC
17,TRBV6-5,NA,TRBJ2-7,many,CASSYGNTGTLAYEQYF,TGTGCCAGCAGTTACGGGAACACCGGGACATTGGCCTACGAGCAGTACTTC
14,TRBV28,NA,TRBJ1-5,once,CASSFGGSGQPQHF,TGTGCCAGCAGTTTTGGTGGGAGTGGTCAGCCCCAGCATTTT
16,TRBV6-5,TRBD1,TRBJ2-2,many,CASTSAGGSRTGELFF,TGTGCCAGCACCTCGGCAGGGGGTTCGAGAACCGGGGAGCTGTTTTTT
16,TRBV19,NA,TRBJ2-7,many,CASSPTGTPPSYEQYF,TGTGCCAGTAGTCCAACCGGGACGCCCCCCTCCTACGAGCAGTACTTC
15,TRBV6-5,TRBD2,TRBJ2-7,many,CASSYGGRRIYEQYF,TGTGCCAGCAGTTACGGCGGGAGAAGGATTTACGAGCAGTACTTC
14,TRBV29-1,NA,TRBJ1-1,NA,CSYVRWGLGTEAFF,TGCAGCTACGTACGTTGGGGATTAGGGACTGAAGCTTTCTTT
12,TRBV20-1,NA,TRBJ2-5,NA,CSVTRAQETQYF,TGCAGTGTGACCAGGGCCCAAGAGACCCAGTACTTC
14,TRBV30,NA,TRBJ2-6,few,CAWSPSAGANVLTF,TGTGCCTGGAGTCCCTCGGCTGGGGCCAACGTCCTGACTTTC
14,TRBV20-1,TRBD1,TRBJ1-2,many,CSAKYGTDSYGYTF,TGCAGTGCTAAATACGGGACAGATAGTTATGGCTACACCTTC
15,TRBV30,NA,TRBJ1-2,many,CAWSVGSGRRGGYTF,TGTGCCTGGAGTGTGGGGTCAGGGAGGAGGGGTGGCTACACCTTC
18,TRBV11-2,NA,TRBJ2-4,many,CASSNPKARLLAKNIQYF,TGTGCCAGCAGCAACCCAAAAGCCAGATTACTAGCCAAAAACATTCAGTACTTC
15,TRBV10-3,NA,TRBJ2-7,many,CAISDQPRDAAEQYF,TGTGCCATCAGTGATCAACCCAGGGATGCCGCCGAGCAGTACTTC